This T cell receptor (beta chain) was identified during a study of shared clonotypes between healthy human individuals. Germline values: CDR1 MGHRA, CDR2 YSYEKL. The CDR3 runs 16 residues. The ends lost 1 base at V and 3 bases at J; junction bases unmatched: 4. On sorted subsets, replicate PCRs used approximately 190 ng DNA, or about 30,000 T cell genomes. In the authors' methods: ImmunoSEQ output held junction-only sequences without quality scores, so filtering differed. The data were produced by immunoSEQ multiplex PCR, yet TCRdb's version contains in-frame clones alone and is incomplete. V and J calls plus clone size are reproduced from that table; the DNA served to infer D and trimming. The sample has over a million clones; 98% to 99% are singletons.

The rearrangement uses TRBV4-1 and TRBJ2-3, with TRBD2 matching over 10 bases. This clonotype originated in a man between 25 and 39 years old in good health. Material: naive CD4+ T cells sorted from blood. The subset: CD45RA+ positively selected. DNA of the CDR3: TGCGCCAGCAGCCAAGGGGCTAGCGGGAGTACAGATACGCAGTATTTT. Translating it yields CASSQGASGSTDTQYF.